This T cell receptor (beta chain) was documented in a study of blood T cell repertoires in COVID-19 (dated by TCRdb to about 2020). With respect to the entire study: Collaborator samples came from the United States, Italy and Spain and covered acute and convalescent phases of COVID-19. The prospective study material was composed of cDNA or gDNA derived from T cells, B-cell-depleted T cells, or PBMCs. Subjects who had been exposed to COVID-19, were actively infected with it, or had recovered from it provided the deeply sampled blood TCRbeta repertoires that made up the dataset. The repertoires were released in a freely available public database meant as a resource for research on the immune response to SARS-CoV-2. Samples came from the ongoing ImmuneRACE study (first 160 participants) plus 1,254 subjects from 6 global collaborators. Nearly every sample came with metadata listing a de-identified subject ID, COVID-19 status, age in years and sex. Where HLA class I and class II types were available, the types were taken from metadata supplied by the sample provider, not from assay-based typing. On the study overall, not on this receptor specifically: How much clinical and demographic metadata was included differed by source and by participant, and the metadata was provided uncurated.

At one collaborating source in Seattle, patients were enrolled during active infection and were followed longitudinally through the course of disease. Each collaborating institution followed its own protocols to collect whole blood in K2EDTA tubes. For TCRbeta analysis, collaborators shipped samples as frozen whole blood, isolated PBMCs, or DNA extracted from either of those sample types. The V end loses 5 bases and the J end loses 0 bases, and a stretch of 5 bases separates them. CDR3 length: 12 amino acids, cysteine to phenylalanine. Only the CDR3 DNA stays, 36 bases, in frame from base 1. The germline V gene yields SGHAT for CDR1 and FQNNGV for CDR2. A remark on this clone: The clone's antigen remains unknown. Base qualities are not provided; no much larger clone lies one nucleotide away.

TCRbeta CDR3 regions were amplified from genomic DNA by means of the immunoSEQ Assay, a bias-controlled multiplex PCR. The published analysis was carried out like this. The number of nucleated cells in each sample was estimated by amplification of reference gene primers within the assay. To quantify the absolute abundance of each unique TCRbeta CDR3 rearrangement, sequence reads were collapsed and filtered. For each sample, productive Simpson clonality was calculated as the square root of Simpson's diversity index over productive rearrangements. TCRdb took this table from immuneACCESS and kept in-frame rearrangements with V and J called. Such tables lack part of the clones; where checked against another copy, unresolved V genes explain under half of the gap, and the rest is unexplained. V and J calls and clone size are given by that table; D and trimming were obtained from the DNA. Recorded for this sample are tens of thousands of clones; around nine tenths of them occurred a single time. The biggest ten clones account for around 7.8% of the sample.

This TCR was recovered from a man aged 35 to 55 with COVID-19, enrolled during active disease. Sample: peripheral blood. The chain uses TRBV11-2 and TRBJ2-7, with no D gene named confidently. The CDR3 loop reads CASSLSSYEQYF. In nucleotide form, the sequence is TGTGCCAGCAGCCTTTCCTCCTACGAGCAGTACTTC.